Presented here are 31 T cell receptor beta chains from one specimen sequenced in a study of chronic HIV infection and antiretroviral therapy. Via MiXCR, TCRdb re-called the 5' RACE reads, giving one row per CDR3 protein. Here the sample spans roughly 50,000 distinct CDR3 sequences, under 20% being singletons. The sample was peripheral blood. The receptors stem from an adult who had HIV and had not received antiretroviral therapy, or was an uninfected healthy control (not recorded which).

This clonotype was found a few times. The chain recombines TRBV18 with TRBJ1-1; D call uncertain. Per the germline V gene, CDR1 is KGHSH and CDR2 is LQKENI. V lost 4 bases, J lost 10 bases, and 16 bases lay in between. The CDR3 contains 13 residues. The chain's CDR3 is CASSLTGSSGAFF. CDR3 DNA sequence: TGTGCCAGCTCACTGACGGGATCTTCGGGAGCTTTCTTT.

This rearrangement joins TRBV6-5 to TRBJ2-2; D is undetermined. V was trimmed by 2 bases and J by 0 bases, leaving 4 bases between them. CDR1 and CDR2 (germline): MNHEY, SVGAGI. CDR3 length equals 14 residues. The CDR3 region is CASSYDTNTGELFF. As DNA, the CDR3 is TGTGCCAGCAGTTACGACACGAACACCGGGGAGCTGTTTTTT.

This clonotype was counted between two and nine times. The chain couples TRBV15 to TRBJ2-1; the match to TRBD2 covers 7 bases. The CDR3 extends over 15 amino acids. The J segment lost 2 bases and the V segment lost 0 bases, leaving 1 base of the junction unmatched. Germline values: CDR1 LNHNV, CDR2 YYDKDF (reference sequence). CDR3 sequence reads: CATSREREPYNEQFF. The DNA for the CDR3 is TGTGCCACCAGCAGAGAGCGGGAGCCCTACAATGAGCAGTTCTTC.

The chain recombines TRBV28 with TRBJ1-1; D is uncertain. Trimming cost V 5 bases and J 11 bases, with 12 bases left between them. CDR1 MDHEN and CDR2 SYDVKM come from the germline V gene. This CDR3 comprises 11 residues. CDR3 loop: CASSTLLRAFF. The CDR3 DNA is TGTGCCAGCAGTACCCTGCTTCGGGCTTTCTTT.

V and J are TRBV11-2 and TRBJ2-1; D not certain. In germline, CDR1 is SGHAT, CDR2 FQNNGV. The CDR3 consists of 13 residues. V was cut by 0 bases and J by 10 bases, with 10 bases left in between. DNA for the CDR3: TGTGCCAGCAGCTTAGATCCCCCGAGAGAGCAGTTCTTC. This gives the protein CASSLDPPREQFF. Based on the CDR3 plus reference TRBV11-2 and TRBJ2-1, the full variable domain is EAGVAQSPRYKIIEKRQSVAFWCNPISGHATLYWYQQILGQGPKLLIQFQNNGVVDDSQLPKDRFSAERLKGVDSTLKIQPAKLEDSAVYLCASSLDPPREQFFGPGTRLTVL.

In its sample, this clonotype was seen a few times. CDR3 region: CASSLFSGRPTSEQFF. The CDR3 nucleotides are TGTGCCAGCAGCTTATTTTCCGGACGCCCCACCTCTGAGCAGTTCTTC. V usage is TRBV7-9 and J usage is TRBJ2-1, with unresolved D. Germline V lookup: CDR1 SEHNR, CDR2 FQNEAQ (reference sequence). CDR3 length equals 16 residues. V was pared by 2 bases and J by 9 bases, with 20 bases between.

The chain carries TRBV5-6 and TRBJ2-7; perhaps TRBD2 as D (5 bases). The V gene's germline CDR1 is SGHDT and CDR2 YYEEEE. The CDR3 has 17 residues. Trimming pared 4 bases from V and 0 bases from J, leaving 20 bases between. CDR3 nucleotides: TGTGCCAGCAGCCGACGGACTGACCCGGAGGCCTCCTACGAGCAGTACTTC. This encodes CASSRRTDPEASYEQYF.

This clonotype was recorded a few times. The chain employs TRBV18 and TRBJ1-2; no clear D gene. The CDR3 has 13 residues. In germline, CDR1 is KGHSH, CDR2 LQKENI. Trimming cost V 3 bases and J 8 bases, with 13 bases left between them. This CDR3 reads CASSPGRAEGYTF. CDR3 bases: TGTGCCAGCTCACCCGGCCGGGCTGAAGGCTACACCTTC.

This clonotype was observed a few times. The V and J genes are TRBV7-2 and TRBJ2-1; D is unclear. There are 14 residues in the CDR3. Germline values: CDR1 SGHTA, CDR2 FQGNSA. Between the trimmed V and J ends, which lost 1 base and 4 bases, there was a span of 8 bases. CDR3 loop: CASSLVWLYNEQFF. The DNA of the CDR3 is TGTGCCAGCAGCTTAGTATGGCTTTACAATGAGCAGTTCTTC.

The rearrangement uses TRBV29-1 and TRBJ1-4; the match to TRBD1 covers 7 bases. The CDR3 is 12 residues long. V lost 7 bases and J lost 5; bases outside the gene matches: 4. CDR1 and CDR2 (germline): SQVTM, ANQGSEA. Written as DNA, the CDR3 is TGCAGCGGAAGACAGGGAAATGAAAAACTGTTTTTT. This encodes CSGRQGNEKLFF.

The J gene is TRBJ1-5, the V gene TRBV6-6; TRBD1 matches at 10 bases. The CDR3 totals 15 residues. V was pared by 2 bases and J by 5 bases, with 3 bases of the junction left unmatched. Per the germline V gene, CDR1 is MNHNY and CDR2 is SVGAGI (reference sequence). The CDR3, as DNA: TGTGCCAGCAGTTACGCCGGGACAGGGGATCAGCCCCAGCATTTT. Amino acid sequence: CASSYAGTGDQPQHF.

This sequence joins TRBV9 and TRBJ2-3; D unclear. V was trimmed by 0 bases and J by 1 base, leaving 3 bases between them. Per the germline V gene, CDR1 is SGDLS and CDR2 is YYNGEE. This CDR3 contains 13 residues. The CDR3 bases are TGTGCCAGCAGCGTAGTTGGCACAGATACGCAGTATTTT. It encodes CASSVVGTDTQYF.

This chain uses TRBV7-2 with TRBJ1-5; D gene uncertain. Between the trimmed V and J ends, which lost 2 bases and 9 bases, there was a span of 11 bases. The CDR3 is 13 amino acids. Per germline, CDR1 SGHTA and CDR2 FQGNSA. DNA for the CDR3: TGTGCCAGCAGCTTAAAGGAAATCGGGCCCCAGCATTTT. This gives the protein CASSLKEIGPQHF.

This clonotype was detected a few times. V is TRBV11-2 and J is TRBJ1-1; D not resolved. Trimming stripped 1 base from V and 7 bases from J, with 7 bases between. This CDR3 is 12 amino acids long. The germline V gene encodes CDR1 SGHAT and CDR2 FQNNGV. The CDR3: CASSLVTSEAFF. The CDR3 DNA reads as TGTGCCAGCAGCTTAGTTACCAGTGAAGCTTTCTTT. Using reference TRBV11-2 and TRBJ1-1 for the parts outside the CDR3, the full variable domain is EAGVAQSPRYKIIEKRQSVAFWCNPISGHATLYWYQQILGQGPKLLIQFQNNGVVDDSQLPKDRFSAERLKGVDSTLKIQPAKLEDSAVYLCASSLVTSEAFFGQGTRLTVV.

This chain connects TRBV5-5 to TRBJ2-1; tentative D call: TRBD1 (6 bases). Trimming removed 4 bases at V and 10 bases at J, with 15 bases between. Per germline, CDR1 SGHKS and CDR2 YYEKEE (reference sequence). CDR3 length: 13 residues. The DNA for the CDR3 is TGTGCCAGCAGCCGGGACACCCTGGACGAGCAGTTCTTC. This translates into CASSRDTLDEQFF.

In its sample, this clonotype was seen a few times. This chain links TRBV2 with TRBJ1-4; 11 positions agree with TRBD1. Germline assignment: CDR1 SNHLY and CDR2 FYNNEI. The CDR3 is 15 residues long. V lost 8 bases to trimming and J lost 6 bases; unmatched junction nucleotides: 8. The CDR3 bases are TGTGCCAGCGGTGGACAGGGGGCGAGAGATGAAAAACTGTTTTTT. This encodes CASGGQGARDEKLFF. Variable domain in full (rest from reference TRBV2 and TRBJ1-4): EPEVTQTPSHQVTQMGQEVILRCVPISNHLYFYWYRQILGQKVEFLVSFYNNEISEKSEIFDDQFSVERPDGSNFTLKIRSTKLEDSAMYFCASGGQGARDEKLFFGSGTQLSVL.

V and J are TRBV10-3 and TRBJ2-3, with 12 bases matching TRBD2. In germline, CDR1 is ENHRY, CDR2 SYGVKD. V shed 2 bases, J shed 4 bases, and the junction held 4 bases outside the gene matches. This CDR3 spans 16 amino acids. The CDR3 is CAISEGLAGGADTQYF. The CDR3 coding sequence is TGTGCCATCAGTGAGGGGCTAGCGGGAGGGGCAGATACGCAGTATTTT.

V gene TRBV7-9 combines with J gene TRBJ2-3; D might be TRBD1 (5 bases). The germline gives CDR1 SEHNR, CDR2 FQNEAQ (reference sequence). V was trimmed by 8 bases and J by 2 bases, leaving 17 bases between them. This CDR3 is 15 amino acids long. CDR3 region: CASPGLITHTDTQYF. The CDR3 nucleotides read TGTGCCAGCCCAGGGTTGATAACCCACACAGATACGCAGTATTTT.

This clonotype was counted ten times or more. V gene TRBV29-1 combines with J gene TRBJ2-5; D is perhaps TRBD2 (6 bases). Germline CDR1 and CDR2: SQVTM and ANQGSEA. The CDR3 length is 15 residues. Trimming removed 3 bases at V and 2 bases at J, with 16 bases between. CDR3 amino acids: CSVEGRKGYQETQYF. The CDR3 coding sequence is TGCAGCGTTGAGGGGAGGAAGGGGTATCAAGAGACCCAGTACTTC.

The chain uses TRBV28 and TRBJ1-1; tentative D call: TRBD1 (6 bases). Germline values: CDR1 MDHEN, CDR2 SYDVKM. Trimming cost V 3 bases and J 1 base, with 15 bases left between them. The CDR3 length is 16 residues. The CDR3 sequence is CASSLVQGFSNTEAFF. CDR3 nucleotides: TGTGCCAGCAGTTTGGTACAGGGTTTCTCGAACACTGAAGCTTTCTTT.

J is TRBJ2-3 and V is TRBV3-1; D possibly corresponds to TRBD1 (5 bases). Trimming took 1 base from V and 1 from J, leaving 12 bases between them. CDR1 and CDR2 from the germline V gene are LGHDT and YNNKEL (reference sequence). The CDR3 has 16 residues. DNA for the CDR3: TGTGCCAGCAGCCAAGGCGGTGGGGCGGGCACAGATACGCAGTATTTT. Protein sequence: CASSQGGGAGTDTQYF.

The chain couples TRBV18 to TRBJ1-1; a possible D gene is TRBD1 (5 bases). With 3 bases removed from V and 4 bases from J, the gap between germline ends came to 9 bases. This CDR3 has 13 residues. CDR1 and CDR2 from the germline V gene are KGHSH and LQKENI. This CDR3 reads CASSPVRGTEAFF. The CDR3 DNA reads TGTGCCAGCTCACCGGTTAGGGGCACTGAAGCTTTCTTT.

The chain joins TRBV5-6 to TRBJ1-5; the D is unclear. Trimming took off 0 bases at V and 6 bases at J, with 7 bases between the two ends. The CDR3 is 13 residues long. Germline CDR1 and CDR2: SGHDT and YYEEEE. CDR3 in DNA: TGTGCCAGCAGCTTGGCCAAGTCTCAGCCCCAGCATTTT. This codes for CASSLAKSQPQHF.

The chain uses TRBV5-1 and TRBJ2-5; TRBD1 agrees at 8 bases. CDR1 is SGHRS, CDR2 YFSETQ, per germline. This CDR3 has 13 amino acids. V shed 6 bases, J shed 3 bases, and the junction held 4 bases outside the gene matches. CDR3 sequence (DNA): TGCGCCAGCACGGACAGGGTCGAAGAGACCCAGTACTTC. This encodes CASTDRVEETQYF.

V and J are TRBV20-1 and TRBJ1-1; no definite D call. Germline V gene lookup returns CDR1 DFQATT and CDR2 SNEGSKA (reference sequence). The CDR3 is 13 residues long. The ends were cut back, 5 bases at V and 0 bases at J, with 10 bases in the middle. The CDR3 DNA is TGCAGTGCTCCGGGCGAAATGAACACTGAAGCTTTCTTT. Its translation is CSAPGEMNTEAFF.

This chain joins TRBV4-1 and TRBJ2-3, with 12 bases identical to TRBD2. The CDR3 is 17 residues long. With V trimmed by 1 base and J by 4 bases, 6 bases remained unmatched. The germline CDR1 and CDR2 sequences are MGHRA and YSYEKL. CDR3 residues: CASSQVGLAGGSDTQYF. CDR3 DNA sequence: TGCGCCAGCAGCCAAGTAGGGCTAGCGGGAGGGTCAGATACGCAGTATTTT.

This clonotype was counted between two and nine times. This chain joins TRBV20-1 and TRBJ2-7; TRBD1 aligns across 8 bases. The CDR3 is 14 amino acids. The germline V gene encodes CDR1 DFQATT and CDR2 SNEGSKA (reference sequence). Germline trimming cut 1 base from V and 3 bases from J; bases unmatched to any gene: 5. CDR3 in DNA: TGCAGTGCTAGAGGGTCAGGGGGCTTCTACGAGCAGTACTTC. It encodes CSARGSGGFYEQYF.

The chain employs TRBV2 and TRBJ2-1; the D is unclear. The length of the CDR3 is 12 residues. Trimming shortened V by 6 bases and J by 7 bases, and 10 bases separated the two germline ends. CDR1 is SNHLY, CDR2 FYNNEI, per germline. This CDR3 is CASSALDNEQFF. In DNA form, the CDR3 reads TGTGCCAGCAGCGCTCTAGATAATGAGCAGTTCTTC.

This clonotype was observed a few times. The V gene is TRBV28, the J gene TRBJ2-2; D is undetermined. This CDR3 spans 11 amino acids. Trimming left V 5 bases short and J 5 bases short, with 3 bases between. Germline V CDR1 and CDR2: MDHEN, SYDVKM. The CDR3 protein is CASSRTGELFF. The CDR3 bases are TGTGCCAGCAGTCGTACCGGGGAGCTGTTTTTT.

This clonotype was seen a handful of times. The rearrangement links TRBV28 to TRBJ1-5; D uncertain. Germline CDR1 is MDHEN and CDR2 is SYDVKM. The CDR3 totals 13 residues. The V and J ends lost 6 bases and 2 bases respectively, with 8 bases between them. The CDR3 loop is CASRLGGNQPQHF. Here the CDR3 DNA reads TGTGCCAGCAGGTTAGGAGGCAATCAGCCCCAGCATTTT.

The chain links TRBV6-4 to TRBJ1-2; 9 bases agree with TRBD1. The CDR3 consists of 13 residues. Germline lookup yields CDR1 MRHNA and CDR2 SNTAGT. Unmatched junction bases numbered 6, after V lost 8 bases and J lost 5 bases. CDR3 bases: TGTGCCAGCCGCGTCGGACAGGGGTATGGCTACACCTTC. This gives the protein CASRVGQGYGYTF.